Presented here are 11 T cell receptor beta chains from one specimen sequenced in a study of shared clonotypes between healthy human individuals (TCRdb year 2020). Library preparation employed the immunoSEQ multiplex PCR assay. TCRdb obtained this table from immuneACCESS and retained in-frame rearrangements with V and J assigned. These tables miss some clones; where compared with another copy, unresolved V genes account for less than half of the shortfall, and the remainder is unexplained. The sample includes hundreds of thousands of clones, with 98% observed a single time. Roughly 0.29% of the sample is held by the ten biggest clonotypes. CD8 naive samples consisted of CD45RO-negative cells that were positively selected for CCR7, yielding a CD45RA+CCR7+ population without TemRA cells. Sequencing was performed on naive CD8+ T cells sorted from blood. This sample's cell subset or site label indicates: CD45RA+CCR7+. Receptors originate from a man aged 25-45 years in good health.

A single count supports this clone. This chain links TRBV30 with TRBJ2-7, with D tentatively TRBD2 (5 bases). V lost 6 bases, J lost 5 bases, and 14 bases lay in between. From germline, CDR1 is GTSNPN and CDR2 SVGIG (reference sequence). This CDR3 is 12 amino acids long. CDR3 amino acids: CACQRVSNEQYF. The CDR3 DNA reads TGTGCCTGCCAGAGGGTCAGCAACGAGCAGTACTTC.

This chain links TRBV9 with TRBJ2-7, with D possibly TRBD1 on 5 matching bases. The ends were cut back, 1 base at V and 4 bases at J, with 15 bases in the middle. CDR3 length: 15 residues. Germline V lookup: CDR1 SGDLS, CDR2 YYNGEE. The CDR3 here is CASSVLGDYGYEQYF. CDR3 nucleotide sequence: TGTGCCAGCAGCGTACTAGGGGATTATGGGTACGAGCAGTACTTC.

V and J are TRBV2 and TRBJ2-2, with 11 bases lining up with TRBD2. The CDR3 runs to 15 residues. V shed 3 bases and J 6 bases; nucleotides not matched to a gene: 3. Germline V lookup: CDR1 SNHLY, CDR2 FYNNEI. CDR3 nucleotide sequence: TGTGCCAGCAGTGACTGGACTAGCGGGTCCGGGGAGCTGTTTTTT. Protein sequence: CASSDWTSGSGELFF.

The V call is TRBV4-1, the J call TRBJ2-1; 9 nucleotides line up with TRBD2. The CDR3 is 18 amino acids. Germline V gene lookup returns CDR1 MGHRA and CDR2 YSYEKL. V lost 0 bases and J lost 8; bases outside the gene matches: 14. The CDR3 bases are TGCGCCAGCAGCCAAGAACCCCAGGCAGTAGCGGGAGTTGATGAGCAGTTCTTC. It translates to CASSQEPQAVAGVDEQFF.

The CDR3: CASTYNTEAFF. CDR3 DNA: TGTGCCAGCACCTATAACACTGAAGCTTTCTTT. The chain joins TRBV28 to TRBJ1-1; D gene ambiguous. The V gene's germline CDR1 is MDHEN and CDR2 SYDVKM. V lost 7 bases to trimming and J lost 2 bases, with 5 bases between them. The CDR3 sequence is 11 residues long.

The sample holds one count of this clone. This chain uses TRBV6-5 with TRBJ2-3; D remains unclear. CDR3 length equals 14 residues. V was trimmed by 8 bases and J by 2 bases, leaving 14 bases between them. The germline CDR1 and CDR2 sequences are MNHEY and SVGAGI. CDR3 coding DNA: TGTGCCAGCGCACTTGCAGGCTTCACAGATACGCAGTATTTT. This gives the protein CASALAGFTDTQYF.

This clone was counted once. This chain uses TRBV19 with TRBJ2-7, with D uncertain. The ends were cut back, 2 bases at V and 1 base at J, with 15 bases in the middle. The CDR3 has 16 residues. Looked up from germline, CDR1 is LNHDA and CDR2 is SQIVND (reference sequence). This CDR3 reads CASSITGNHRSYEQYF. The CDR3 coding sequence is TGTGCCAGTAGTATAACTGGAAACCACCGATCCTACGAGCAGTACTTC.

The CDR3 DNA reads as TGCGCCAGCAGCTGGACAGTTTCGGACATTCAGTACTTC. Translated: CASSWTVSDIQYF. V gene TRBV5-1 combines with J gene TRBJ2-4, with D maybe TRBD1 (6 bases). Germline V lookup: CDR1 SGHRS, CDR2 YFSETQ. The CDR3 sequence is 13 residues long. Trimming pared 3 bases from V and 8 bases from J, leaving 12 bases between.

The V call is TRBV28, the J call TRBJ2-7; no firm D call. Germline CDR1 and CDR2: MDHEN and SYDVKM. This CDR3 is 14 amino acids long. V lost 1 base to trimming and J lost 2 bases, with 9 bases between them. DNA of the CDR3: TGTGCCAGCAGTTTATACTGGGGAACCTACGAGCAGTACTTC. It translates to CASSLYWGTYEQYF.

This clone was recorded once. The V gene is TRBV4-1, the J gene TRBJ2-7; TRBD1 agrees at 9 bases. CDR1 MGHRA and CDR2 YSYEKL come from the germline V gene. This CDR3 has 15 residues. V shed 2 bases and J 2 bases; nucleotides not matched to a gene: 4. CDR3 coding DNA: TGCGCCAGCAGCCAACTGGGACAGGGCCCCTACGAGCAGTACTTC. This translates into CASSQLGQGPYEQYF.

This rearrangement joins TRBV7-2 to TRBJ2-7; 7 nucleotides align to TRBD2. The CDR3 has 14 amino acids. The ends lost 5 bases at V and 5 bases at J; junction bases unmatched: 9. From germline, CDR1 is SGHTA and CDR2 FQGNSA. CDR3 amino acids: CASSLRGVGHEQYF. DNA for the CDR3: TGTGCCAGCAGCCTCCGGGGGGTAGGCCACGAGCAGTACTTC.